This T cell receptor (beta chain) was sequenced in a study of early T cells in non-severe SARS-CoV-2 infection. On the study more broadly: The chains were unpaired, and the sequenced material was bulk RNA from unsorted whole blood.

General study findings and limits: Matching against VDJdb likely underestimated virus-specific expansions, favoring anti-spike CD8.

This CDR3 spans 14 amino acids. V lost 4 bases and J lost 7; bases outside the gene matches: 7. Germline V CDR1 and CDR2: LGHDT, YNNKEL (reference sequence). Details on this clonotype: The antigen remains unidentified.

Separate cDNA molecules each had unique molecular identifiers attached to them. TCRdb processed the 5' RACE reads anew with MiXCR; each CDR3 protein has one entry. This sample has under 70,000 distinct CDR3 sequences, with just under 15% found just once. The source was whole blood, collected at baseline. The rearrangement uses TRBV3-1 and TRBJ2-5, with 9 bases matching TRBD1. The sequence came from an adult who was a healthcare worker with PCR-confirmed SARS-CoV-2 infection or an uninfected control (not recorded which). The CDR3 loop is CASSLQGATGTQYF. The CDR3 DNA follows: TGTGCCAGCAGCCTACAGGGGGCTACAGGGACCCAGTACTTC.